This TCR beta chain derives from a study of human T cells and chemical hapten exposure (dated by TCRdb to about 2021). Concerning the study at large: For sensitization, 2% DPC in acetone was applied to a 2 cm by 2 cm area of upper inner arm skin. Throughout the approximately 23-week study period, patients were also given weekly therapeutic DPC doses on the scalp. Libraries were pooled for sequencing, and per-sample TCR yields varied mainly because of small differences in library volumes within the pool. The mostly female patient cohort included alopecia areata with under or over 50% scalp involvement, alopecia totalis and alopecia universalis. Peripheral blood TCR repertoire changes were tracked in vivo in alopecia patients during primary and secondary sensitization to the hapten diphenylcyclopropenone (DPC). Patch testing on the upper back used Finn chambers containing 0.01% DPC, with scoring done after 6 days according to International Contact Dermatitis Research Group standards. Blood samples were taken from patients before sensitization (week 0) and then at 2, 6 and about 24 weeks after DPC sensitization. Blood for TCR sequencing was provided by twenty-nine alopecia patients at one to four time points (pre-sensitization, 2, 6 and 24 weeks). Study-level results and caveats: After repeated subsampling, the strength of the expansion versus patch-test correlation and the threshold at which it became significant changed. DPC sensitization did not change how many TCRs were above 1 in 1000 frequency, and no evidence was found of alterations in global repertoire structure. Because all patients had alopecia, a presumed autoimmune disease, the immune response of the patients might differ from that of healthy individuals. Expanded TCRs formed significantly more large CDR3 similarity clusters than pre-sensitization or healthy control sets, consistent with antigen-driven responses. The number of PT1 expanded TCRs positively correlated with patch test score, significant at thresholds 8, 16 and 32 but not 4.

Library preparation employed RACE. TCRdb shows the sequencer as NextSeq 500. During library preparation, unique molecular identifiers were attached to individual cDNA molecules so that TCRs could be counted in a quantitative, reproducible way. From each blood RNA sample, both TCR alpha and TCR beta chains were sequenced. As for the authors' bioinformatics: A median of about 87,000 TCRs per sample was observed, with a range of 23,224 to 690,600. V, J and CDR3 annotation of the TCR reads was performed with the Decombinator software suite. To make PS versus PT1 abundance plots, every sample was subsampled to the same number of TCRs (28,000). Expanded TCRs were defined as absent before sensitization and observed at least eight times at the 2-week time point. Clones were called with MiXCR by TCRdb after fastp trimmed the public reads at Q25, and only in-frame beta chains were retained. Rows with one shared CDR3 protein collapse into an entry with the most common genes and DNA. TCRdb, rather than the study authors, made the V and J calls. The table for this sample lists about 110,000 distinct CDR3 sequences; about 10% of them were counted only once. 3% to 4.5% of the sample is held by the ten biggest clonotypes.

This clonotype came up a few times. It lacks a known antigen. Per-base quality was not reported, and no clone a single base away is much larger than it. The sample's time point, from its label and the paper: patch test 1, 2 weeks after DPC sensitization. The treatment or condition label here, explained by the study, means: therapeutic diphenylcyclopropenone sensitization with weekly scalp DPC. Blood at each patch-test visit was drawn before the patch test was applied. To be eligible, patients had to be aged 18 to 70, diagnosed with alopecia and judged suitable for DPC therapy, while pregnant patients were excluded. Total RNA was isolated from unfractionated whole blood collected in Tempus Blood RNA tubes. This TCR was recovered from a woman between 35 and 50 years old with alopecia areata. Some clones in this sample may be carry-over from other donors' samples. The specimen was whole blood, collected in connection with sensitization to the hapten diphenylcyclopropenone (DPC).

The CDR3 region: CASSYERLASYEQYF. The DNA is as follows: TGTGCCAGCAGTTACGAGAGACTCGCCTCCTACGAGCAGTACTTC. The chain uses TRBV6-6 and TRBJ2-7, with an unclear D gene assignment. V loses 2 bases, J loses 0 bases, and the germline ends lie 11 bases apart. The germline V gene (reference sequence) sets CDR1 to MNHNY and CDR2 to SVGAGI. The CDR3, from cysteine to phenylalanine, totals 15 residues. The read is trimmed to its CDR3 DNA, 45 bases read in frame from base 1.